This TCR beta chain was recorded in a study of T cells in Graves' hyperthyroidism and ophthalmopathy. Overall study findings and caveats: Ophthalmopathy got predicted by the model a median roughly 6.4 months before its onset. Blood also showed most of the thyroid clonotypes that were expanded above 0.001.

A remark on this clonotype: Its antigen is still unknown.

Regions amplified from RNA transcripts were the TCR beta CDR3 regions. When the TCR CDR3 underwent first-round RT-PCR, the HTBI primer set was used. From the multiplex PCR reads, TCRdb called clonotypes with MiXCR, one entry per CDR3 protein. The table lists 250,000 to 400,000 distinct CDR3 sequences, about an eighth of them singletons. The clonotype was recovered from a woman between 40 and 50 years old with Graves' ophthalmopathy. Specimen: blood.

This CDR3 reads CASSDIGNQPQHF. The CDR3, as DNA: TGTGCCAGCAGTGATATCGGGAATCAGCCCCAGCATTTT. V is TRBV2 and J is TRBJ1-5, with D unclear. The germline CDR1 and CDR2 sequences are SNHLY and FYNNEI. This CDR3 has 13 amino acids. V lost 3 bases to trimming and J lost 4 bases, with 7 bases between them.